Shown below are 20 T cell receptor beta chains from a single sample sequenced in a study of T cell changes during pregnancy in multiple sclerosis. Only in-frame clones appear in the TCRdb table, and some are missing; sequencing was by immunoSEQ multiplex PCR. This table has 39,000 or so clones, 85% to 95% appearing once. The sample here was CD4+ T cells from peripheral blood mononuclear cells, taken after pregnancy. The receptors come from a female donor in good health, enrolled as a control in a pregnancy study.

This sequence joins TRBV19 and TRBJ1-1; 10 bases match TRBD1. Losses at the gene ends were 4 bases for V and 3 bases for J; bases not matched to a gene: 11. CDR3 length: 17 residues. Germline CDR1 is LNHDA and CDR2 is SQIVND (reference sequence). CDR3 DNA: TGTGCCAGTAGTACCCCGGGACAGGGGATAGGGCACACTGAAGCTTTCTTT. Translating gives CASSTPGQGIGHTEAFF.

The chain links TRBV7-9 to TRBJ2-7, with 9 bases matching TRBD2. Trimming at V came to 5 bases and at J to 7 bases, leaving 12 bases not matched to a gene. The V gene's germline CDR1 is SEHNR and CDR2 FQNEAQ (reference sequence). The CDR3 runs 15 residues. The CDR3 here is CASSPRVAGVWEQYF. Written as DNA, the CDR3 is TGTGCCAGCAGCCCCCGGGTAGCGGGGGTCTGGGAGCAGTACTTC.

CDR3 region: CASSPGWLAGINGETQYF. In DNA form, the CDR3 reads TGTGCCAGCTCACCAGGATGGCTAGCGGGAATCAATGGGGAGACCCAGTACTTC. This rearrangement joins TRBV18 to TRBJ2-5; 9 nucleotides agree with TRBD2. Looked up from germline, CDR1 is KGHSH and CDR2 is LQKENI. The V and J ends lost 2 bases and 5 bases, in that order; junction bases with no gene match: 15. The CDR3 sequence is 18 residues long.

V and J are TRBV7-9 and TRBJ2-1, with 11 nucleotides matching TRBD2. Germline-derived CDR1 and CDR2 are SEHNR and FQNEAQ (reference sequence). The ends lost 5 bases at V and 10 bases at J; junction bases unmatched: 10. This CDR3 has 15 residues. The CDR3 bases are TGTGCCAGCAGCCCTGTCATAGCGGGAGGGCAGGAGCAGTTCTTC. Translation gives CASSPVIAGGQEQFF.

The CDR3 bases are TGCGCCAGCAGCCCCGGACAGGGCAATTCACCCCTCCACTTT. It specifies CASSPGQGNSPLHF. The J gene is TRBJ1-6, the V gene TRBV5-1, with 8 bases fitting TRBD1. The V and J ends lost 4 bases and 7 bases, in that order; junction bases with no gene match: 4. From germline, CDR1 is SGHRS and CDR2 YFSETQ. The CDR3 is 14 residues long.

V usage is TRBV9 and J usage is TRBJ2-1, with TRBD2 identical over 9 bases. This CDR3 has 16 amino acids. Losses at the gene ends were 2 bases for V and 2 bases for J; bases not matched to a gene: 5. Germline CDR1 is SGDLS and CDR2 is YYNGEE. CDR3 residues: CASSVPGLAPYNEQFF. The DNA of the CDR3 is TGTGCCAGCAGCGTCCCCGGACTAGCGCCCTACAATGAGCAGTTCTTC.

The gene calls are TRBV6-5 and TRBJ2-3; D is unresolved. V lost 11 bases, J lost 0 bases, and 12 bases lay in between. Germline CDR1 reads MNHEY; CDR2 reads SVGAGI. The CDR3 sequence is 13 residues long. CDR3 in amino acids: CAGTDSSTDTQYF. CDR3 sequence (DNA): TGTGCCGGAACAGATTCTAGCACAGATACGCAGTATTTT.

The J gene is TRBJ1-3, the V gene TRBV5-6; D not certain. In germline, CDR1 is SGHDT, CDR2 YYEEEE. The CDR3 covers 17 residues. V was pared by 0 bases and J by 0 bases, with 13 bases between. The CDR3 loop reads CASSLVSGLNSGNTIYF. Written as DNA, the CDR3 is TGTGCCAGCAGCTTGGTCTCAGGCCTTAACTCTGGAAACACCATATATTTT.

The rearrangement links TRBV5-4 to TRBJ2-5; TRBD2 aligns across 14 bases. In germline, CDR1 is SGHNT, CDR2 YYREEE (reference sequence). J was trimmed by 11 bases and V by 4 bases; bases with no gene match: 7. This CDR3 spans 14 amino acids. The CDR3 here is CASSPGLAGEEQYF. CDR3 bases: TGTGCCAGCAGCCCGGGACTAGCGGGGGAAGAGCAGTACTTC.

The V and J genes are TRBV4-3 and TRBJ2-3; TRBD2 matches at 7 bases. This CDR3 contains 17 residues. V dropped 1 base and J dropped 1; count of bases not matched to a gene: 8. Germline assignment: CDR1 LGHNA and CDR2 YSLEER. The CDR3, as DNA: TGCGCCAGCAGCCAAGTATTGTCCAGCGGGGGCACAGATACGCAGTATTTT. Translating it yields CASSQVLSSGGTDTQYF.

This sequence joins TRBV7-8 and TRBJ2-7, with D perhaps TRBD2 (5 bases). The CDR3 covers 16 residues. Germline V CDR1 and CDR2: SGHVS, FQNEAQ. V gave up 2 bases and J gave up 3 bases, with 17 bases separating them. The CDR3 spells CASSLTLGSTGYEQYF. CDR3 nucleotides: TGTGCCAGCAGCTTAACTCTAGGGAGCACTGGCTACGAGCAGTACTTC.

The V gene is TRBV6-1, the J gene TRBJ2-7, with 9 bases fitting TRBD2. The CDR3 length is 14 residues. Germline values: CDR1 MNHNS, CDR2 SASEGT. V was clipped by 4 bases and J by 2 bases; unmatched bases: 3. CDR3 loop: CASSGASGTYEQYF. In nucleotides, the CDR3 is TGTGCCAGCAGTGGCGCTAGCGGGACCTACGAGCAGTACTTC.

The gene calls are TRBV18 and TRBJ2-3; D gene ambiguous. The germline gives CDR1 KGHSH, CDR2 LQKENI. CDR3 size: 16 residues. Trimming removed 1 base at V and 0 bases at J, with 11 bases between. The CDR3: CASSPREIVSTDTQYF. For the CDR3, the DNA is TGTGCCAGCTCACCACGCGAAATCGTAAGCACAGATACGCAGTATTTT.

This rearrangement joins TRBV30 to TRBJ1-5; 7 bases line up with TRBD1. CDR3 length equals 13 residues. Germline lookup yields CDR1 GTSNPN and CDR2 SVGIG (reference sequence). With V trimmed by 7 bases and J by 11 bases, 14 bases remained unmatched. The CDR3 loop reads CALLMRDSQAQHF. DNA of the CDR3: TGTGCCTTACTTATGCGGGACAGCCAGGCCCAGCATTTT. Variable domain in full (rest from reference TRBV30 and TRBJ1-5): SQTIHQWPATLVQPVGSPLSLECTVEGTSNPNLYWYRQAAGRGLQLLFYSVGIGQISSEVPQNLSASRPQDRQFILSSKKLLLSDSGFYLCALLMRDSQAQHFGDGTRLSIL.

The V call is TRBV30, the J call TRBJ1-1; D is undetermined. Germline-derived CDR1 and CDR2 are GTSNPN and SVGIG (reference sequence). The length of the CDR3 is 13 residues. The germline V and J ends were trimmed by 8 bases and 0 bases, with 13 bases remaining between them. CDR3 in amino acids: CAKQADMNTEAFF. For the CDR3, the DNA is TGTGCCAAACAAGCGGATATGAACACTGAAGCTTTCTTT. The entire variable domain, with the rest obtained from reference TRBV30 and TRBJ1-1, is as follows: SQTIHQWPATLVQPVGSPLSLECTVEGTSNPNLYWYRQAAGRGLQLLFYSVGIGQISSEVPQNLSASRPQDRQFILSSKKLLLSDSGFYLCAKQADMNTEAFFGQGTRLTVV.

The gene calls are TRBV9 and TRBJ1-1; D ambiguous. Trimming stripped 4 bases from V and 3 bases from J, with 13 bases between. The CDR3 is 14 amino acids. Germline V gives CDR1 SGDLS, CDR2 YYNGEE. The CDR3 bases are TGTGCCAGCAGCCCTGTCGGGGTTTACACTGAAGCTTTCTTT. It codes for CASSPVGVYTEAFF.

The CDR3 spells CAWRRFGTGWSSYEQYF. The DNA of the CDR3 is TGTGCCTGGAGAAGGTTCGGGACAGGGTGGAGCTCCTACGAGCAGTACTTC. The chain carries TRBV30 and TRBJ2-7; 9 positions agree with TRBD1. This CDR3 comprises 17 residues. V lost 3 bases and J lost 0; bases outside the gene matches: 12. Germline V gene sequence: CDR1 GTSNPN, CDR2 SVGIG (reference sequence).

The rearrangement links TRBV19 to TRBJ1-4; 8 nucleotides agree with TRBD1. The CDR3 has 16 amino acids. Germline V gene sequence: CDR1 LNHDA, CDR2 SQIVND (reference sequence). The trim removed 7 bases at V and 0 bases at J, leaving 7 bases unmatched. DNA for the CDR3: TGTGCCAGTACAAGACAGGGGCGGTCAACTAATGAAAAACTGTTTTTT. It codes for CASTRQGRSTNEKLFF.

The chain links TRBV4-1 to TRBJ2-3; TRBD1 aligns across 10 bases. The CDR3 totals 17 residues. Per germline, CDR1 MGHRA and CDR2 YSYEKL. Trimming took 2 bases from V and 0 from J; bases not matched to a gene: 5. The CDR3 loop reads CASSQTGTGASTDTQYF. The DNA of the CDR3 is TGCGCCAGCAGCCAAACCGGGACAGGGGCTAGCACAGATACGCAGTATTTT.

This CDR3 reads CASSPIYGQGGDEQYF. The CDR3 DNA follows: TGTGCCAGCTCACCAATTTATGGACAGGGGGGGGACGAGCAGTACTTC. The V call is TRBV18, the J call TRBJ2-7, with 10 positions matching TRBD1. The CDR3 runs 16 residues. In germline, CDR1 is KGHSH, CDR2 LQKENI. V was clipped by 2 bases and J by 5 bases; unmatched bases: 9.